The 6 T cell receptor beta chains below were found in one sample sequenced in a study of beta chain features in type 1 diabetes. The study, taken as a whole, reports: Shortening that was moderate but significant affected the TCRB CDR3s of Type 1 diabetes patients in all four CD4+ subsets.

What was sequenced were expressed TCRB transcripts, since all of the isolated RNA had been reverse transcribed. Sequencing was performed with immunoSEQ multiplex PCR; in TCRdb, only in-frame clones are kept and a portion is missing. Of 150,000 to 200,000 clones in the sample, roughly 59% were seen once. Their antigens are not known. Material: naive CD4+ T cells from blood. These receptor sequences come from a young man with type 1 diabetes.

The chain links TRBV20-1 to TRBJ1-2; D is ambiguous. CDR1 and CDR2 from the germline V gene are DFQATT and SNEGSKA (reference sequence). V was shortened by 5 bases and J by 4 bases, with 8 bases between the two germline ends. This CDR3 region has 11 residues. CDR3: CSAALTYGYTF. CDR3 nucleotide sequence: TGCAGTGCTGCCCTGACCTATGGCTACACCTTC.

Note on this clone: Other nucleotide sequences from this sample produce the same CDR3. The chain has TRBV29-1 and TRBJ2-7; D ambiguous. There are 11 residues in the CDR3. Trimming left V 3 bases short and J 4 bases short, with 7 bases between. The germline gives CDR1 SQVTM, CDR2 ANQGSEA. CDR3 sequence reads: CSVESGYEQYF. In DNA, the CDR3 is TGCAGCGTTGAGTCCGGGTACGAGCAGTACTTC.

V usage is TRBV29-1 and J usage is TRBJ2-1; no clear D gene. The CDR3 length is 16 residues. V lost 3 bases and J 8 bases, leaving 23 bases between the germline ends. CDR1 and CDR2 (germline): SQVTM, ANQGSEA. The CDR3 is CSVDTPGSPAWDEQFF. CDR3 in DNA: TGCAGCGTTGATACCCCCGGCTCACCCGCTTGGGATGAGCAGTTCTTC.

V and J are TRBV2 and TRBJ1-4; TRBD1 agrees at 12 bases. The CDR3 runs to 17 residues. With 3 bases clipped from V and 2 bases from J, the junction kept 4 bases outside the gene matches. The V gene's germline CDR1 is SNHLY and CDR2 FYNNEI. Here the CDR3 reads CASSDGTGGTTNEKLFF. CDR3 DNA: TGTGCCAGCAGTGATGGGACAGGGGGCACGACTAATGAAAAACTGTTTTTT.

This clone was detected only once. V and J are TRBV11-2 and TRBJ2-3; D gene uncertain. Germline lookup yields CDR1 SGHAT and CDR2 FQNNGV. The length of the CDR3 is 14 residues. V lost 3 bases and J lost 1, with 8 bases in between. The CDR3 region has the DNA TGTGCCAGCAGCTTTAGGGTGGGCACAGATACGCAGTATTTT. Translation gives CASSFRVGTDTQYF.

This clone was seen only a few times. CDR3 loop: CASSLRGNTEAFF. The CDR3, as DNA: TGTGCCAGCAGCTTAAGGGGGAACACTGAAGCTTTCTTT. The chain couples TRBV11-2 to TRBJ1-1; D is perhaps TRBD1 (5 bases). Trimming took 2 bases from V and 1 from J, leaving 5 bases between them. The V gene's germline CDR1 is SGHAT and CDR2 FQNNGV. CDR3 size: 13 residues.